A single TCR beta chain is shown here with its context. The target antigen is unknown. These data come from a study of cytomegalovirus exposure and HLA in healthy donors. Findings of the study overall: It was shown in a later analysis that HLA-associated TCR beta chains were more clonally expanded than other, equally common chains. Across all donors, roughly uniform sequencing depth was an assumption of the presence/absence analyses. In a later analysis, donors in an Asian-associated ancestry cluster reportedly had fewer N-insertions in productive TCRs than the cohort mean.

PCR was performed using 60 Vbeta and 13 Jbeta primers. Method: immunoSEQ multiplex PCR; TCRdb's copy keeps in-frame clones and lacks some. The sample contains roughly 150,000 clones, about 76% of which appear only once. The trim removed 4 bases at V and 6 bases at J, leaving 10 bases unmatched. Germline assignment: CDR1 KGHSH and CDR2 LQKENI. The CDR3 totals 16 residues. The TCR originated in a male donor in good health and CMV-seronegative. The chain couples TRBV18 to TRBJ1-2; 11 bases line up with TRBD1. The source material was PBMCs. The CDR3 DNA follows: TGTGCCAGCTCACGAGGACAGGGGGCGGTGGAGAATGGCTACACCTTC. Protein: CASSRGQGAVENGYTF.